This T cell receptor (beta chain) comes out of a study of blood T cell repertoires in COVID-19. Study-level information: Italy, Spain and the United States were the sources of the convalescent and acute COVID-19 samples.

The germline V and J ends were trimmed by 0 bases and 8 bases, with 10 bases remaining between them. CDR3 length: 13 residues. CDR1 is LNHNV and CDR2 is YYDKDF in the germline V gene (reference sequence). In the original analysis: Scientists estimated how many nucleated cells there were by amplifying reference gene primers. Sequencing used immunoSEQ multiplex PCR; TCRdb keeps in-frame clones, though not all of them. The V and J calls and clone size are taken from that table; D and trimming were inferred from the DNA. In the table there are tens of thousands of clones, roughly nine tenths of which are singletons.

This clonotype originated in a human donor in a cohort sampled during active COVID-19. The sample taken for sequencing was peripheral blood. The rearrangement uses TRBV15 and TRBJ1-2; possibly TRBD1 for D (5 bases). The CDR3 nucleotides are TGTGCCACCAGCAGAGATCTCGGGGGGGGCTACACCTTC. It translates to CATSRDLGGGYTF.